This is a list of T cell receptor beta chains from one sample in a study of T cell changes during pregnancy in multiple sclerosis. The method was immunoSEQ multiplex PCR; TCRdb's version includes in-frame clones alone and lacks a portion of them. The table records about 46,000 clones, about nine tenths of them present only once. The sample was CD8+ T cells from peripheral blood mononuclear cells, taken after pregnancy. These receptor sequences come from a female donor with multiple sclerosis, enrolled in a pregnancy study. CDR3s include the opening cysteine and the closing phenylalanine or tryptophan. The D gene is left open where the match is weak. Size tells how often a clone was seen (once, few, many) or the class of an expanded clone, and some rows leave it out.

clone_size j_call d_call v_call cdr3_nt cdr3_aa
. TRBJ1-3 . TRBV7-9 TGTGCCAGCAGCGCCCAGGCTGGCTCTGGAAACACCATATATTTT CASSAQAGSGNTIYF
. TRBJ2-1 TRBD2 TRBV19 TGTGCCAGTAGTCTGACTAGCGGGAGTGGAAATGAGCAGTTCTTC CASSLTSGSGNEQFF
. TRBJ1-1 . TRBV7-9 TGTGCCAGCAGCTCCGGACTCTTGAGTCCTGAAGCTTTCTTT CASSSGLLSPEAFF
. TRBJ2-1 . TRBV4-3 TGCGCCAGCAGCCAAGATTGGGCAAATGACTACAATGAGCAGTTCTTC CASSQDWANDYNEQFF
. TRBJ1-1 . TRBV6-1 TGTGCCAGCACCCGAAGGGGTGGGGAAAGCACTGAAGCTTTCTTT CASTRRGGESTEAFF
. TRBJ1-1 . TRBV25-1 TGTGCCAGCAGTGAAACAGAGTACACTGAAGCTTTCTTT CASSETEYTEAFF
. TRBJ1-1 . TRBV4-3 TGCGCCAGCGCCGCGGGTCGCACTGAAGCTTTCTTT CASAAGRTEAFF
. TRBJ2-2 TRBD1 TRBV7-9 TGTGCCAGCAGCGAAATAACAGGGGCAGGGGAGCTGTTTTTT CASSEITGAGELFF
. TRBJ1-1 . TRBV19 TGTGCCAGTAGTTCCAGGGGCACTGAAGCTTTCTTT CASSSRGTEAFF
. TRBJ1-6 . TRBV9 TGTGCCAGCAGCCCTCCGGGGAGCTCCTATAATTCACCCCTCCACTTT CASSPPGSSYNSPLHF
once TRBJ1-2 TRBD1 TRBV6-5 TGTGCCAGCAGTTACCCAGGGGGGTATGGCTACACCTTC CASSYPGGYGYTF
medium-sized TRBJ1-5 TRBD1 TRBV29-1 TGCAGCGTCGCCGAACAGGGGGCTAGCAATCAGCCCCAGCATTTT CSVAEQGASNQPQHF
. TRBJ2-1 TRBD2 TRBV4-3 TGCGCCAGCAGCCAACTTACAGGACTAGCGGGGGCCTACAATGAGCAGTTCTTC CASSQLTGLAGAYNEQFF
. TRBJ2-1 . TRBV4-1 TGCGCCAGCAGCCAAGATAGAGGTAACCCCTACAATGAGCAGTTCTTC CASSQDRGNPYNEQFF
. TRBJ2-7 . TRBV13 TGTGCCAGCAGCTTAGAAGCCGCCGGGGTATTTCACTACGAGCAGTACTTC CASSLEAAGVFHYEQYF
. TRBJ2-1 . TRBV19 TGTGCCAGTAGTTTTTTTGAGAGCTCCTACAATGAGCAGTTCTTC CASSFFESSYNEQFF
. TRBJ1-6 . TRBV6-5 TGTGCCAGCAGTACCGGAGAATATAATTCACCCCTCCACTTT CASSTGEYNSPLHF
. TRBJ1-4 TRBD1 TRBV19 TGTGCCAGTAGCGACGTCTTTCCAGGGGGCTATAATGAAAAACTGTTTTTT CASSDVFPGGYNEKLFF
. TRBJ1-3 . TRBV4-3 TGCGCCAGCAGCCAAGTCATGACTAGCTCTGGAAACACCATATATTTT CASSQVMTSSGNTIYF
. TRBJ1-4 . TRBV2 TGTGCCAGCAGTGTCCCCGCCGACAGTGCGGGGGATGAAAAACTGTTTTTT CASSVPADSAGDEKLFF
. TRBJ1-2 . TRBV29-1 TGCAGCGTGGTGACAGGCCGGAACTATGGCTACACCTTC CSVVTGRNYGYTF
. TRBJ2-7 TRBD1 TRBV7-8 TGTGCCAGCAGCCCACCGGGACAGGGGATCTACGAGCAGTACTTC CASSPPGQGIYEQYF
. TRBJ2-7 TRBD2 TRBV27 TGTGCCAGCAGGACACTAGCGGCTTCCTACGAGCAGTACTTC CASRTLAASYEQYF
. TRBJ1-5 . TRBV19 TGTGCCAGTAGTATTAGCTTTGTTGGTCAGCCCCAGCATTTT CASSISFVGQPQHF
. TRBJ1-5 TRBD1 TRBV4-3 TGCGCCAGCAGCCAAGATCGGACAGGGGGCCAGCCCCAGCATTTT CASSQDRTGGQPQHF